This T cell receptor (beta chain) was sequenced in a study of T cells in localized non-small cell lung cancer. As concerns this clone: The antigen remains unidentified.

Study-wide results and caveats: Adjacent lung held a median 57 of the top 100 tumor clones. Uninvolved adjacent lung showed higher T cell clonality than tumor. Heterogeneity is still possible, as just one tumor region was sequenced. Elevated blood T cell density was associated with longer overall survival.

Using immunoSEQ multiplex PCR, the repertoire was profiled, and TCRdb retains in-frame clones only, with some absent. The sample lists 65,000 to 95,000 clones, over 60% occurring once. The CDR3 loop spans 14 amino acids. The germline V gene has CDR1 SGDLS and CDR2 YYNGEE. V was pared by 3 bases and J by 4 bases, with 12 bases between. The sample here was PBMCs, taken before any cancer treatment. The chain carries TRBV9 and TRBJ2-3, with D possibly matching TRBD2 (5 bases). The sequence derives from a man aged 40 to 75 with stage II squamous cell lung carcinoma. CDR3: CASSEGGLADTQYF. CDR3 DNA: TGTGCCAGCAGCGAGGGCGGACTGGCAGATACGCAGTATTTT.